The 5 T cell receptor beta chains given below trace back to one sample, sequenced in a study of cytomegalovirus exposure and HLA in healthy donors. PCR involved 60 Vbeta and 13 Jbeta primers. The protocol was immunoSEQ multiplex PCR, while the TCRdb copy is restricted to in-frame clones and leaves out a portion. The sample includes around 100,000 clones, around 82% of them seen just once. Sequencing was carried out using PBMCs. The receptors here all came from a woman aged 45 to 65 in good health and CMV-seropositive.

V usage is TRBV2 and J usage is TRBJ2-5, with D unresolved. Trimming removed 2 bases at V and 5 bases at J, with 9 bases between. This CDR3 has 13 amino acids. Germline V gives CDR1 SNHLY, CDR2 FYNNEI. The CDR3 here is CASSEPARETQYF. The CDR3 coding sequence is TGTGCCAGCAGTGAACCCGCCAGGGAGACCCAGTACTTC.

The DNA for the CDR3 is TGTGCCAGCAGCCGAGTACAGGGAAGAGGCTACACCTTC. Protein product: CASSRVQGRGYTF. This chain links TRBV28 with TRBJ1-2; D is possibly TRBD1 (6 bases). Trimming removed 6 bases at V and 8 bases at J, with 16 bases between. This CDR3 has 13 residues. Germline values: CDR1 MDHEN, CDR2 SYDVKM.

The chain has TRBV29-1 and TRBJ1-1; D call uncertain. Trimming stripped 6 bases from V and 4 bases from J, with 15 bases between. The CDR3 sequence is 13 residues long. CDR1 and CDR2 (germline): SQVTM, ANQGSEA. CDR3: CSVERVFVTEAFF. DNA for the CDR3: TGCAGCGTCGAACGTGTCTTCGTCACTGAAGCTTTCTTT.

The gene calls are TRBV4-1 and TRBJ1-4; 7 bases line up with TRBD1. The germline gives CDR1 MGHRA, CDR2 YSYEKL. The CDR3 covers 15 residues. V trimming: 4 bases; J trimming: 2 bases; junction bases outside the gene matches: 4. In DNA form, the CDR3 reads TGCGCCAGCAGCCGACAGGGTAACACTAATGAAAAACTGTTTTTT. Translating gives CASSRQGNTNEKLFF.

This chain links TRBV10-2 with TRBJ2-1; 14 bases align to TRBD2. This CDR3 region has 13 residues. V gave up 6 bases and J gave up 8 bases; unmatched junction bases: 0. The germline V gene has CDR1 WSHSY and CDR2 SAAADI. This chain's CDR3 is CASRGLAGDEQFF. In nucleotides, the CDR3 is TGCGCCAGCAGGGGACTAGCGGGGGATGAGCAGTTCTTC.